This TCR beta chain was found in a study of T cell responses to AZD1222 COVID-19 vaccine. Germline CDR1 SGHKS, CDR2 YYEKEE (reference sequence). V dropped 0 bases and J dropped 4; count of bases not matched to a gene: 7. The length of the CDR3 is 17 residues. Method: immunoSEQ multiplex PCR; TCRdb's copy keeps in-frame clones and lacks some. The sample has 75,000 to 85,000 clones, around 90% seen once. Whole-study results and caveats: White British ancestry dominated among donors, who included more females, and clonal diversity was possibly underestimated. The study reported that nearly half of spike-specific TCRs target unmutated variant regions. Only after the peak T cell response were repertoires sampled. Receipt of two AZD1222 doses was followed by a rise in Spike-specific TCR breadth and depth.

In the case of this clone: Its target is not known.

The TCR sequence derives from an adult in good health. The chain carries TRBV5-5 and TRBJ1-1, with 12 bases identical to TRBD1. The sequencing used peripheral blood, collected on day 0 of AZD1222 vaccination. CDR3 loop: CASSLVGTGGSSTEAFF. The CDR3 DNA is TGTGCCAGCAGCTTGGTTGGGACAGGGGGCTCAAGCACTGAAGCTTTCTTT. Looking up the rest from reference TRBV5-5 and TRBJ1-1 gives the full variable domain: DAGVTQSPTHLIKTRGQQVTLRCSPISGHKSVSWYQQVLGQGPQFIFQYYEKEERGRGNFPDRFSARQFPNYSSELNVNALLLGDSALYLCASSLVGTGGSSTEAFFGQGTRLTVV.